This T cell receptor (beta chain) stems from a study of cytomegalovirus exposure and HLA in healthy donors. In the study overall: Findings of an earlier analysis included 110 million or so unique TCR beta sequences from roughly 180 million T cells. General study findings and limits: Researchers reported in a later analysis that a missense DCLRE1C variant was tied to TCR beta V- and J-gene trimming.

Turning to this clone: As yet, its antigen is unknown.

The study ran its PCR with 60 Vbeta and 13 Jbeta primers. Only in-frame clones appear in the TCRdb table, and some are missing; sequencing was by immunoSEQ multiplex PCR. The sample includes more than 110,000 clones, around 79% of them seen just once. The sample consisted of PBMCs. This receptor was obtained from a male donor in good health and CMV-seronegative.

The CDR3 loop is CSVGGGGLNTEAFF. CDR3 nucleotide sequence: TGCAGCGTTGGAGGTGGGGGCCTGAACACTGAAGCTTTCTTT. J is TRBJ1-1 and V is TRBV29-1, with D tentatively TRBD1 (6 bases). The CDR3 contains 14 residues. The germline V gene encodes CDR1 SQVTM and CDR2 ANQGSEA. V was pared by 4 bases and J by 0 bases, with 12 bases between.